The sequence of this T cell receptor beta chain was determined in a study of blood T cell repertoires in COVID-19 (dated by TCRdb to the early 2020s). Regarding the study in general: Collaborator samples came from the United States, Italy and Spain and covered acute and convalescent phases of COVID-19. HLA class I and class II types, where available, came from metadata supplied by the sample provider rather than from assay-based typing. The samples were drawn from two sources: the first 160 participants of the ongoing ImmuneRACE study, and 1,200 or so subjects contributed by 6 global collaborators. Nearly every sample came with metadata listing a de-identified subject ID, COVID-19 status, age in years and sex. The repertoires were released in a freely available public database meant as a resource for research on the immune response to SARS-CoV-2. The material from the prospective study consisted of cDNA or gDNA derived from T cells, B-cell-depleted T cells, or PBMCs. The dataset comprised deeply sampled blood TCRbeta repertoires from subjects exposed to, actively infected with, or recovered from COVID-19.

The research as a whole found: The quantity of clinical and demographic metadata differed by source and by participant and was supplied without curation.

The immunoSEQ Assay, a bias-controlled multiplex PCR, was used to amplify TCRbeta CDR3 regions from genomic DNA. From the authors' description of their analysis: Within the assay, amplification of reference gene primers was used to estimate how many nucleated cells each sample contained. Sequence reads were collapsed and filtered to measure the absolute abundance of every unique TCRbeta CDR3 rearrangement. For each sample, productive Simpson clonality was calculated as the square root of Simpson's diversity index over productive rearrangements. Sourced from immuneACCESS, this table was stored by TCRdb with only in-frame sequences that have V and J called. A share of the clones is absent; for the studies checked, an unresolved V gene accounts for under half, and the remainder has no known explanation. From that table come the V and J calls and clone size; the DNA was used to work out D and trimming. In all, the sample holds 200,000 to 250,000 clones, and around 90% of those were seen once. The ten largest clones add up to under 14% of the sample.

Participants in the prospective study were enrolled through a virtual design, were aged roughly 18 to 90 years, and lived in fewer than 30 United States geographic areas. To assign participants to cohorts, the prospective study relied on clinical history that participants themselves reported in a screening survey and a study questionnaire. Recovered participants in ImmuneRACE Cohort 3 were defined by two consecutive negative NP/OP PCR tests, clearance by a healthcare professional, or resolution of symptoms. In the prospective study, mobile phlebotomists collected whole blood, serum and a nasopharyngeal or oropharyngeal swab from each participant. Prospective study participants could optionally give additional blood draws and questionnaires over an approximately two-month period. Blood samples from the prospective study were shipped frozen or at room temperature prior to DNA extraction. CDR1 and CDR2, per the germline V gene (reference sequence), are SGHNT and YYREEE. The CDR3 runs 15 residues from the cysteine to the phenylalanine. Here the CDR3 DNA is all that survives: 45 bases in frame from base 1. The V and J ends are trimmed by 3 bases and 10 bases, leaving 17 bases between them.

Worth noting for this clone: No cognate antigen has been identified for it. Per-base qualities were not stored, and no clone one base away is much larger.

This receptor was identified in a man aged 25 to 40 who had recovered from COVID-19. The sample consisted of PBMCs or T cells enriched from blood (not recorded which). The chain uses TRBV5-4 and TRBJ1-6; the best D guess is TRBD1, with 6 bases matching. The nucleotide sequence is TGTGCCAGCAGCTATGGAGGGGGGGAAGGGTCACCCCTCCACTTT. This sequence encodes CASSYGGGEGSPLHF.